This TCR beta chain was profiled in a study of cytomegalovirus exposure and HLA in healthy donors. The protocol was immunoSEQ multiplex PCR, while the TCRdb copy is restricted to in-frame clones and leaves out a portion. The sample carries some 250,000 clones, approximately 86% recorded once. The sequencing input was PBMCs. The TCR comes from a woman aged 30 to 39 in good health and CMV-seropositive.

Written as DNA, the CDR3 is TGTGCCAGCAGCGTAGTCGGGGAGACCCAGTACTTC. It encodes CASSVVGETQYF. The chain combines TRBV9 with TRBJ2-5; no definite D call. CDR3 length: 12 amino acids. The V and J ends lost 0 bases and 5 bases respectively, with 5 bases between them. Germline V gene sequence: CDR1 SGDLS, CDR2 YYNGEE.